The source of this TCR beta chain is a study of CD8+ T cells in alopecia areata (dated by TCRdb to the late 2010s). For the study in its entirety: The treated patients, all with moderate-to-severe alopecia areata, were enrolled in an open-label pilot trial of oral tofacitinib given at 5 to 10 mg twice daily. Tofacitinib was given for 6 to 18 months, followed by 6 months of follow-up off drug to assess delayed response and recurrence. In treated patients, disease severity was measured using the SALT score, which gives the percentage of scalp surface area affected. In both human patients and the C3H/HeJ mouse model, the study applied high-throughput TCRbeta sequencing to look at T cell clonal expansion in alopecia areata. On the human side, TCRbeta sequencing was run on scalp tissue and on sorted CD4+ and CD8+ peripheral blood T cells from healthy controls and from alopecia areata patients with either patchy or totalis/universalis disease. Tofacitinib-treated patients had biopsies at baseline and at 4 and 24 weeks of treatment, with a later scalp biopsy in several patients. Clonality in the scalp was compared among normal scalp (n=4), patchy alopecia areata scalp (n=8), and alopecia totalis/universalis scalp (n=8). RNA came from the PAXgene miRNA kit for fixed scalp, the miRNeasy kit for PBMCs, and the RNeasy kit for mouse skin. TCRbeta CDR3 regions were amplified by immunoSEQ multiplex PCR with 35 Vbeta forward and 13 Jbeta reverse primers.

On the study overall, not on this receptor specifically: TCR sequences shared between patients were less clear than in mice, possibly partly because of HLA diversity in the patient population. Compared with normal scalp, lesional scalp, particularly in alopecia totalis/universalis, had higher clonality and more expanded CD8+ clones, which suggests antigenic drive. Scalp clonality and the number of expanded CD8+ clones among the top 100 scalp clones were significantly decreased by tofacitinib. During tofacitinib treatment, many expanded lesional clones stuck around in both scalp and blood, and this persistence may partly explain why relapse happens after treatment is stopped. Unlike mouse skin, where gammadelta T cells dominate, normal human skin contains resident alphabeta T cells that get sequenced too, which complicates analysis of the scalp TCR repertoire. Because the treated cohort was small and had just a single nonresponder, larger studies are needed to establish links between baseline CD8+ expansion and response.

This specimen's treatment or condition label, per the study, means: oral pan-JAK inhibitor, 5-10 mg twice daily. Peripheral blood and lesional scalp punch biopsies were obtained from patients with alopecia areata. PBMCs were isolated by density centrifugation and stained for CD3, CD4 and CD8, after which CD4+ and CD8+ T cells were sorted on a FACSAria. Reading from cysteine to phenylalanine, the CDR3 counts 14 amino acids. Only the CDR3 portion is preserved as DNA: 42 bases, with reading frame beginning at the first base. CDR1 and CDR2 (SQVTM, ANQGSEA) derive from the germline V gene. Trimming takes 4 bases off V and 1 base off J; junction bases not matched to a gene: 5. Library preparation employed the immunoSEQ multiplex PCR assay. To provide template for TCR sequencing, every sample had RNA extracted and reverse transcribed into cDNA. First-strand cDNA was synthesized with SuperScript III using a 2:1 mix of oligo-dT and random hexamers. A synthetic immune receptor repertoire was used to assess amplification bias, and residual bias was removed computationally. As for the original processing: Raw reads were preprocessed to remove errors, and CDR3 was defined according to IMGT conventions as the region from the conserved cysteine to phenylalanine. Clonality was computed as 1 minus the Shannon entropy, with the entropy normalized by log2 of the number of productive unique TCRs. Whether scalp clones were CD4 or CD8 was inferred by matching scalp TCRbeta sequences against CD4 and CD8 repertoires sorted from blood. TCRdb took this table from immuneACCESS and kept in-frame rearrangements with V and J called. Such tables lack part of the clones; where checked against another copy, unresolved V genes explain under half of the gap, and the rest is unexplained. Clonal size and the V and J genes are those of that table, whereas D and trimming came from the DNA. The sample has a few hundred thousand clones on record, approximately 60% of them singletons. Roughly 0.93% of the sample is taken by the ten largest.

This clone occurred a few times. Its antigen has not been determined. Within one base of it there is no much larger clone, and no base qualities were kept. The TCR sequence derives from a human donor with alopecia areata. Sequencing used CD4+ T cells sorted from blood, obtained around week 54, from a patient treated with tofacitinib. Here the chain combines TRBV29-1 and TRBJ2-5, with 8 middle bases fitting TRBD2. This receptor carries the CDR3 CSVGISGVQETQYF. The nucleotide sequence is given as TGCAGCGTTGGGATTAGCGGGGTCCAAGAGACCCAGTACTTC.